This TCR beta chain was retrieved from a study of siplizumab effects on memory and regulatory T cells. Findings and caveats of the study: Alloreactive sequences traceable to unstimulated CD4+ memory cells were significantly reduced by siplizumab. No naive or memory phenotype could be assigned to roughly 80-95% of proliferating clones. Reactions containing siplizumab showed mappable alloreactive CD4+ clones averaging 68.8% Treg-derived, versus roughly 25% in controls.

A word on this clone: What it recognizes is unknown.

J was trimmed by 2 bases and V by 5 bases; bases with no gene match: 0. CDR1 is MNHNY and CDR2 is SVGAGI in the germline V gene (reference sequence). The CDR3 is 13 residues long. Measured with immunoSEQ multiplex PCR; TCRdb has only the in-frame clones, and not every one. The data show more than 95,000 clones, with over 90% seen just once and about 0.62% held by the top ten. The material sequenced was Tregs sorted from blood. This rearrangement joins TRBV6-6 to TRBJ1-2, with 9 bases identical to TRBD1. The TCR originated in a human donor in good health. In nucleotides, the CDR3 is TGTGCCAGCAGTGGACAGGGGAACTATGGCTACACCTTC. Translation gives CASSGQGNYGYTF.